A single T cell receptor beta chain is shown here with its context. Its antigen is currently unknown. PCR amplification relied on 60 Vbeta primers (plus 13 Jbeta primers). Assay: immunoSEQ multiplex PCR; the TCRdb copy retains only in-frame clones and omits some. This sample yields about 140,000 clones, of which over 65% are seen a single time; under 2% belongs to the top ten. This sample is part of a study of cytomegalovirus exposure and HLA in healthy donors. Trimming removed 4 bases at V and 7 bases at J, with 11 bases between. The CDR3 is made up of 14 amino acids. Per germline, CDR1 SNHLY and CDR2 FYNNEI. Study observations and caveats: For most subjects, TCR beta sequences were reported to predict HLA-A and HLA-B alleles with accuracy.

The chain couples TRBV2 to TRBJ1-6, with D maybe TRBD1 (5 bases). The sample comprised PBMCs. The sequence derives from a woman in her twenties or thirties in good health and CMV-seronegative. The CDR3 loop is CASSGPGKNSPLHF. The CDR3 region has the DNA TGTGCCAGCAGTGGACCAGGGAAAAATTCACCCCTCCACTTT.